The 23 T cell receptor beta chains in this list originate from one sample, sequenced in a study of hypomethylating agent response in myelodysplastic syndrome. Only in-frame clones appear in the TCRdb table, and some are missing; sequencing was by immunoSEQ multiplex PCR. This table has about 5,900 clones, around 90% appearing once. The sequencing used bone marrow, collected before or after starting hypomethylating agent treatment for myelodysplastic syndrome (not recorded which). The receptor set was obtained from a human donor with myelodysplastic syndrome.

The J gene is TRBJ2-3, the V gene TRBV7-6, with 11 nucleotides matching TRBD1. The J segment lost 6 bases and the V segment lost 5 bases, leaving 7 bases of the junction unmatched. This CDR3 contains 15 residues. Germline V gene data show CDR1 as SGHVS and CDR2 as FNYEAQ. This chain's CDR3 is CASSPRTGGADTQYF. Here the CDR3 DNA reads TGTGCCAGCAGCCCACGGACAGGGGGCGCGGATACGCAGTATTTT.

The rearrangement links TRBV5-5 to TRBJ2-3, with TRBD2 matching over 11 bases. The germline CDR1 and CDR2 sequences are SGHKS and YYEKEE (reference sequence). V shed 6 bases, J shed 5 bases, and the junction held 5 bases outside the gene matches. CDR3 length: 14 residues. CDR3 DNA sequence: TGTGCCAGCACCCCGGGACTAGCGGTAGATACGCAGTATTTT. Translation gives CASTPGLAVDTQYF.

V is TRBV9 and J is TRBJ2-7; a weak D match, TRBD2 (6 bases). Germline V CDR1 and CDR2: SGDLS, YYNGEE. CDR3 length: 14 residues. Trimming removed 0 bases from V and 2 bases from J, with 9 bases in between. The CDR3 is CASSVGRETYEQYF. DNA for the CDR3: TGTGCCAGCAGCGTAGGGCGGGAAACCTACGAGCAGTACTTC.

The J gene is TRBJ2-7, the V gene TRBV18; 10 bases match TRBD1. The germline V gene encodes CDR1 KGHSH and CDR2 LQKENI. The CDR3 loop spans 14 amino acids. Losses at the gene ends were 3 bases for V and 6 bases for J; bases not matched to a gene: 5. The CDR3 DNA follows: TGTGCCAGCTCACCGGGGACAGGGGAAGGCGAGCAGTACTTC. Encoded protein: CASSPGTGEGEQYF. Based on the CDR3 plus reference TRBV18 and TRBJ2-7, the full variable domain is NAGVMQNPRHLVRRRGQEARLRCSPMKGHSHVYWYRQLPEEGLKFMVYLQKENIIDESGMPKERFSAEFPKEGPSILRIQQVVRGDSAAYFCASSPGTGEGEQYFGPGTRLTVT.

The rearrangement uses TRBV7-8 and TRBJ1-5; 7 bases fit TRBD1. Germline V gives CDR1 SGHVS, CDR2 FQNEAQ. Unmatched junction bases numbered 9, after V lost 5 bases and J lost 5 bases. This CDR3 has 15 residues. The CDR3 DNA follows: TGTGCCAGCAGCCCGGGACAGAAGGTATATCAGCCCCAGCATTTT. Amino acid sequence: CASSPGQKVYQPQHF.

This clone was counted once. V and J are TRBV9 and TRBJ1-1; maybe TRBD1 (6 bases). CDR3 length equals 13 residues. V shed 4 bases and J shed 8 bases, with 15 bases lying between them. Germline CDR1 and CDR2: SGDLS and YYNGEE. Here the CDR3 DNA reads TGTGCCAGCAGCCGATCTGAGGGGGTGGAAGCTTTCTTT. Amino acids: CASSRSEGVEAFF.

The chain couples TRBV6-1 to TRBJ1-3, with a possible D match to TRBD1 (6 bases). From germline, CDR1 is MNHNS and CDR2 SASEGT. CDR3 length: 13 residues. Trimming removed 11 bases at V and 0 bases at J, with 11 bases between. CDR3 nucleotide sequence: TGTGCCTTACAGGGTCACTCTGGAAACACCATATATTTT. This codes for CALQGHSGNTIYF.

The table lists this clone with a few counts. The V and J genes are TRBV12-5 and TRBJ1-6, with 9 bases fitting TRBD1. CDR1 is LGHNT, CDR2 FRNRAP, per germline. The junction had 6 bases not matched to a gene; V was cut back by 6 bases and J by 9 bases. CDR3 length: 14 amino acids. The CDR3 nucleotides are TGTGCTAGTGGCCCTACAGGGGGCTTTTCACCCCTCCACTTT. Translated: CASGPTGGFSPLHF.

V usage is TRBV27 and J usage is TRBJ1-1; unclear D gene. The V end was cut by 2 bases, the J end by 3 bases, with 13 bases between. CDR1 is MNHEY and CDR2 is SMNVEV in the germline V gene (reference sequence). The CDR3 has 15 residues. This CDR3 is CASSLRRVPDTEAFF. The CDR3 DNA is TGTGCCAGCAGTTTAAGACGGGTCCCGGACACTGAAGCTTTCTTT.

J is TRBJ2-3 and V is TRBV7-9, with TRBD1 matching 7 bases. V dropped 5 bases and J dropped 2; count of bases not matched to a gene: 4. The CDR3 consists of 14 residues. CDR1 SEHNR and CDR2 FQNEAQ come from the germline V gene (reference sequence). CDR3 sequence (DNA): TGTGCCAGCAGCCCGGGACAGATCACAGATACGCAGTATTTT. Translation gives CASSPGQITDTQYF.

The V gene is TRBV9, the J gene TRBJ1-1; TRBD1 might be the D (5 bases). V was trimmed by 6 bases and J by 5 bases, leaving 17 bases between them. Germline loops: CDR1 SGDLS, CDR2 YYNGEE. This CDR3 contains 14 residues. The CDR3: CASTKSGGLTEAFF. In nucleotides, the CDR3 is TGTGCCAGCACCAAATCTGGGGGATTGACTGAAGCTTTCTTT.

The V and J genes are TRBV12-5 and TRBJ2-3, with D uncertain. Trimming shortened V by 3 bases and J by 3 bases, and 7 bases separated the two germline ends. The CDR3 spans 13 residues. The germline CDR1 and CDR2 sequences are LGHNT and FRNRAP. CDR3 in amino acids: CASGFTLTDTQYF. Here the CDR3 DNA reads TGTGCTAGTGGTTTCACACTTACAGATACGCAGTATTTT.

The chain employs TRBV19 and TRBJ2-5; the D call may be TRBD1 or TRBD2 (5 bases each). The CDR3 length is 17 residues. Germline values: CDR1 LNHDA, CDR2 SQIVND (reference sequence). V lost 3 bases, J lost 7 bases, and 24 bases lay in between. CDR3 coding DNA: TGTGCCAGTAGTATGGCGAGGACACTCCAGGCGGGTCCGACCCAGTACTTC. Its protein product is CASSMARTLQAGPTQYF.

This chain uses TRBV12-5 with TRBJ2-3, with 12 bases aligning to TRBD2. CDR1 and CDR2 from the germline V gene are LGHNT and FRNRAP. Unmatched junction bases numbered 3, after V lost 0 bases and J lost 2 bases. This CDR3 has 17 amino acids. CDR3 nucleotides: TGTGCTAGTGGTTTGGTCCTAGCGGGGGGGAACACAGATACGCAGTATTTT. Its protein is CASGLVLAGGNTDTQYF. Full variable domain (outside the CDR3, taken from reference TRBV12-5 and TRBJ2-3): DARVTQTPRHKVTEMGQEVTMRCQPILGHNTVFWYRQTMMQGLELLAYFRNRAPLDDSGMPKDRFSAEMPDATLATLKIQPSEPRDSAVYFCASGLVLAGGNTDTQYFGPGTRLTVL.

The CDR3 bases are TGTGCCAGCAGCCCCAGACAGGGCGGAAACACCGGGGAGCTGTTTTTT. Encoded protein: CASSPRQGGNTGELFF. V and J are TRBV9 and TRBJ2-2, with TRBD1 matching over 7 bases. This CDR3 is 16 amino acids long. The junction had 8 bases not matched to a gene; V was cut back by 4 bases and J by 2 bases. Germline V CDR1 and CDR2: SGDLS, YYNGEE.

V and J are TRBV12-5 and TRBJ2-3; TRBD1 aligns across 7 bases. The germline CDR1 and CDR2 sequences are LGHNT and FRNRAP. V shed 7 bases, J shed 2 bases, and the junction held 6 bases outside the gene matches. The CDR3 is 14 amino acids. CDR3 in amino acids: CASAWTGVTDTQYF. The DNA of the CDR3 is TGTGCTAGTGCCTGGACAGGAGTCACAGATACGCAGTATTTT. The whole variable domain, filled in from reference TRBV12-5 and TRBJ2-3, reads DARVTQTPRHKVTEMGQEVTMRCQPILGHNTVFWYRQTMMQGLELLAYFRNRAPLDDSGMPKDRFSAEMPDATLATLKIQPSEPRDSAVYFCASAWTGVTDTQYFGPGTRLTVL.

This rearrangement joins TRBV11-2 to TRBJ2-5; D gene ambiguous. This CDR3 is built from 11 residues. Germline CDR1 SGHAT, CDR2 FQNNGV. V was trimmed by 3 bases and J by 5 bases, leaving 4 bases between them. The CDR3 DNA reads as TGTGCCAGCAGCTTGAGGGAGACCCAGTACTTC. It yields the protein CASSLRETQYF.

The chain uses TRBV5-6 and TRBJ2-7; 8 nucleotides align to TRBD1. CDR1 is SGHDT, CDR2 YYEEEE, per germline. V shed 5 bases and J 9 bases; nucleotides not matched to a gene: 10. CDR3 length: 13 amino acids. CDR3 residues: CASSRVSTGGQYF. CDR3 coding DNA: TGTGCCAGCAGTCGAGTATCAACAGGGGGGCAGTACTTC.

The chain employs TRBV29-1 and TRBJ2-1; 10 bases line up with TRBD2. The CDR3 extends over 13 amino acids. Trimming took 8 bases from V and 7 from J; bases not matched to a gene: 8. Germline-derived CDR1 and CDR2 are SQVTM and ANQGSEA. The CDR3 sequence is CSKSGGAGNEQFF. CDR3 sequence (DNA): TGCAGCAAAAGCGGGGGGGCAGGGAATGAGCAGTTCTTC.

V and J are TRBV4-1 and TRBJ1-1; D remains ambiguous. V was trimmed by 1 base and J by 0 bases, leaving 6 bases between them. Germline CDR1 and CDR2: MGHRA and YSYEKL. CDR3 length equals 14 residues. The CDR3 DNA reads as TGCGCCAGCAGCCAAGGGCAGCTGAACACTGAAGCTTTCTTT. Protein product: CASSQGQLNTEAFF.

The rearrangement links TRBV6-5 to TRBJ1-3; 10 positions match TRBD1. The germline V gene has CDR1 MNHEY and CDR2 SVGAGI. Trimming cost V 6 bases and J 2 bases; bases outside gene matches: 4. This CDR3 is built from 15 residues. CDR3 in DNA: TGTGCCAGCAGCCCCGACAGGGGGCCTGGAAACACCATATATTTT. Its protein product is CASSPDRGPGNTIYF.

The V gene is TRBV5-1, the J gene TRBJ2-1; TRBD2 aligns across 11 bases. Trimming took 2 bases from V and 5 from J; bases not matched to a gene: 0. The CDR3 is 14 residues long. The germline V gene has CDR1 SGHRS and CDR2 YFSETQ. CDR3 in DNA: TGCGCCAGCAGCTTTAGCGGGGGGGACAATGAGCAGTTCTTC. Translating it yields CASSFSGGDNEQFF.

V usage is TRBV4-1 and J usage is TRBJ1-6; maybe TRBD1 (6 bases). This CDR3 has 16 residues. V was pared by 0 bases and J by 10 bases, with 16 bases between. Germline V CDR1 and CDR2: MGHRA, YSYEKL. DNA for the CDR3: TGCGCCAGCAGCCAAGATGGCGGGGGGCTCGGGTCACCCCTCCACTTT. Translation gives CASSQDGGGLGSPLHF.